This T cell receptor beta chain was obtained from a study of blood T cell repertoires in COVID-19. Produced via immunoSEQ multiplex PCR; TCRdb's table is partial and in-frame only. Of about 100,000 clones listed, approximately 80% are singletons. The CDR3 loop spans 15 amino acids. Germline CDR1 is SGHKS and CDR2 is YYEKEE (reference sequence). With 4 bases clipped from V and 1 base from J, the junction kept 6 bases outside the gene matches. The TCR sequence derives from a woman in her 70s with acute or convalescent COVID-19. This chain uses TRBV5-5 with TRBJ2-5, with 8 bases identical to TRBD1. Material: peripheral blood. This chain's CDR3 is CASSNRTGTQETQYF. CDR3 sequence (DNA): TGTGCCAGCAGCAACCGGACAGGGACCCAAGAGACCCAGTACTTC.